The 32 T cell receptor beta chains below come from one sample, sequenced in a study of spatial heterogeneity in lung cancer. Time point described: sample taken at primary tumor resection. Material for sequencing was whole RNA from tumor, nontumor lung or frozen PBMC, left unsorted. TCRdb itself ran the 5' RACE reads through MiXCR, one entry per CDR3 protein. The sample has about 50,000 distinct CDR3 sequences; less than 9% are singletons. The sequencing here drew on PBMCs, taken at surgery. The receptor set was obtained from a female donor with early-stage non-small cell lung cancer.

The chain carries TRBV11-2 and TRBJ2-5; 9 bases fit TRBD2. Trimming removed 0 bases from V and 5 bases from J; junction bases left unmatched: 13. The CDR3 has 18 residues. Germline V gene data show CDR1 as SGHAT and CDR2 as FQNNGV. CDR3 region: CASSLDLSGGLRGETQYF. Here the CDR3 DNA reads TGTGCCAGCAGCTTAGATCTCAGCGGGGGGCTCCGCGGGGAGACCCAGTACTTC.

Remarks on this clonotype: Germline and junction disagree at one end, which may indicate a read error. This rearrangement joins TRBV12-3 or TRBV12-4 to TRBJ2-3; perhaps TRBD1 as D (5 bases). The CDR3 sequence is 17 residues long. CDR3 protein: CASSLRQLDTSTDTQYF. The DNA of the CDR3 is TGTGCCAGCAGTTTAAGACAGTTGGACACGAGCACGGATACGCAGTATTTT.

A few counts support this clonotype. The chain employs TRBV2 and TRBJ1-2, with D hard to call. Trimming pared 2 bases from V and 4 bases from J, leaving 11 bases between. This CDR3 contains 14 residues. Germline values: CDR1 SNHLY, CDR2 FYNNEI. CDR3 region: CASSELREVYGYTF. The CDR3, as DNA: TGTGCCAGCAGTGAATTGCGGGAGGTCTATGGCTACACCTTC. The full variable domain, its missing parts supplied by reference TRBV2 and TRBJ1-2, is EPEVTQTPSHQVTQMGQEVILRCVPISNHLYFYWYRQILGQKVEFLVSFYNNEISEKSEIFDDQFSVERPDGSNFTLKIRSTKLEDSAMYFCASSELREVYGYTFGSGTRLTVV.

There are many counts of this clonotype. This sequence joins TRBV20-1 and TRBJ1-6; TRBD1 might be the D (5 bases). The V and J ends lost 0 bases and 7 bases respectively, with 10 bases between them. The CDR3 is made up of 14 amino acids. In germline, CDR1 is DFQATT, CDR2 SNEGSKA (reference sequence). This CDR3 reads CSAREGVGNSPLHF. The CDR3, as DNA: TGCAGTGCTAGAGAGGGGGTAGGGAATTCACCCCTCCACTTT.

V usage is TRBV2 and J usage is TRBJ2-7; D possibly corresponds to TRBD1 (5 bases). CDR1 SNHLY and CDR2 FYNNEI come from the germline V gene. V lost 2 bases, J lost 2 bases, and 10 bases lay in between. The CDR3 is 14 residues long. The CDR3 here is CASSEKQATYEQYF. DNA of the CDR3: TGTGCCAGCAGTGAAAAACAGGCTACCTACGAGCAGTACTTC.

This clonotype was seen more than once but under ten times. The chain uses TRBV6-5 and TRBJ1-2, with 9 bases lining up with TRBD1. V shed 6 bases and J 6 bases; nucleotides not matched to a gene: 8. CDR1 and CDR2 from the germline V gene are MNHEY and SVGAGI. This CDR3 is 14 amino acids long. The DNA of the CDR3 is TGTGCCAGCAGACCCGGGACAGGGTATAATGGCTACACCTTC. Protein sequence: CASRPGTGYNGYTF.

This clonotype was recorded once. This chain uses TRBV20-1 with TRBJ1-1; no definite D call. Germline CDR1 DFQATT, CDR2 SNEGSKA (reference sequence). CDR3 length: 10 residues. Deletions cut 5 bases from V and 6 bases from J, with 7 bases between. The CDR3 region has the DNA TGCAGTGCTCGAGCGGCTGAAGCTTTCTTT. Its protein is CSARAAEAFF.

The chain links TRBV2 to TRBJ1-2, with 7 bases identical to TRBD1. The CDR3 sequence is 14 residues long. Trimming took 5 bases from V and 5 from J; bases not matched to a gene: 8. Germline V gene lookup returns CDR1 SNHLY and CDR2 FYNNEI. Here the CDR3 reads CASSLGTDPYGYTF. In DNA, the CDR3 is TGTGCCAGCAGTCTCGGGACAGATCCTTATGGCTACACCTTC.

This CDR3 is CASSQEDRGLTNEKLFF. The CDR3 DNA reads TGCGCCAGCAGCCAAGAGGACAGGGGTTTAACTAATGAAAAACTGTTTTTT. The rearrangement links TRBV4-3 to TRBJ1-4, with 9 bases identical to TRBD1. Per germline, CDR1 LGHNA and CDR2 YSLEER. CDR3 length: 17 amino acids. J lost 1 base, V lost 0 bases, and 3 bases had no gene match.

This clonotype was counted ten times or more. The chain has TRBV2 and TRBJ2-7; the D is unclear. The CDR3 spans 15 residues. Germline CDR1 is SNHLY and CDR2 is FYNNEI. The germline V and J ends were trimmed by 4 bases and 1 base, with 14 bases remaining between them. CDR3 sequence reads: CASSARISFSYEQYF. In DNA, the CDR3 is TGTGCCAGCAGTGCCCGAATTAGTTTTTCCTACGAGCAGTACTTC.

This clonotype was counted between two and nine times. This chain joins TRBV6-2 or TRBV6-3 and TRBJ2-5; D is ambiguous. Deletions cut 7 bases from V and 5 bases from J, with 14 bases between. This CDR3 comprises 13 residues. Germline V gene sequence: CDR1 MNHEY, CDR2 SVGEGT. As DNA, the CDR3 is TGTGCCAGCAACGGTTGGGATGGGGAGACCCAGTACTTC. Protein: CASNGWDGETQYF.

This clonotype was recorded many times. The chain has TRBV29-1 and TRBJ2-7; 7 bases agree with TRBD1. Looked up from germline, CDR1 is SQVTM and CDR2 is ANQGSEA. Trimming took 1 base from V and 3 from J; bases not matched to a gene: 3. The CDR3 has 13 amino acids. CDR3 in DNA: TGCAGCGTTGAAGCCCGGGACAGCTACGAGCAGTACTTC. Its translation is CSVEARDSYEQYF.

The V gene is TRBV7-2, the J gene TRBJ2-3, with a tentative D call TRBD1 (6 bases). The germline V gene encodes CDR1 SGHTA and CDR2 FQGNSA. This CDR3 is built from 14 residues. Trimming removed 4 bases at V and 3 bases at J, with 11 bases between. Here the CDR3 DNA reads TGTGCCAGCAGCTACCGGACAGAAACAGATACGCAGTATTTT. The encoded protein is CASSYRTETDTQYF.

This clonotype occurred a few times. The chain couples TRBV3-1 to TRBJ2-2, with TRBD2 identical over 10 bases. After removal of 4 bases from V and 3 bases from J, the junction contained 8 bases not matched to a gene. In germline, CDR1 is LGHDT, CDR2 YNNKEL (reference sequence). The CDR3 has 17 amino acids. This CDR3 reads CASSPDLAGVYTGELFF. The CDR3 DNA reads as TGTGCCAGCAGCCCCGATCTAGCGGGGGTGTACACCGGGGAGCTGTTTTTT.

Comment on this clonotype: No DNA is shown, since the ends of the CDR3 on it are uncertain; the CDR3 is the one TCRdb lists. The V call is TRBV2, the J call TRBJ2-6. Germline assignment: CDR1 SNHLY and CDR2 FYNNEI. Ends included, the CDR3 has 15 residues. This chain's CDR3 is CASSEWGSGANVPTF.

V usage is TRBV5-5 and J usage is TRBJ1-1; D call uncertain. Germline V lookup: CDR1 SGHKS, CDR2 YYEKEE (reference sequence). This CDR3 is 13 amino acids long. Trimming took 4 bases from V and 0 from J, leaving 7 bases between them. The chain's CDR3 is CASSPLMNTEAFF. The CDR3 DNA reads TGTGCCAGCAGCCCGCTCATGAACACTGAAGCTTTCTTT. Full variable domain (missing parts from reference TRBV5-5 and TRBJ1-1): DAGVTQSPTHLIKTRGQQVTLRCSPISGHKSVSWYQQVLGQGPQFIFQYYEKEERGRGNFPDRFSARQFPNYSSELNVNALLLGDSALYLCASSPLMNTEAFFGQGTRLTVV.

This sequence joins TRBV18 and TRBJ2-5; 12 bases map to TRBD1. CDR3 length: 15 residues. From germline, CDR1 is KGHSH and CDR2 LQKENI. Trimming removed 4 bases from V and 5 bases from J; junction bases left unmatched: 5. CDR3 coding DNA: TGTGCCAGCTCACTAGGGACAGGGGGCTCGGAGACCCAGTACTTC. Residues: CASSLGTGGSETQYF.

CDR3 DNA: TGTGCCAGCAGCGTAGCCCCAGAAGAGACCCAGTACTTC. This sequence encodes CASSVAPEETQYF. The chain joins TRBV9 to TRBJ2-5, with D unresolved. V dropped 0 bases and J dropped 3 bases, with 6 bases sitting between them. Per germline, CDR1 SGDLS and CDR2 YYNGEE. This CDR3 comprises 13 residues.

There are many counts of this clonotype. CDR3 sequence (DNA): TGTGCCAGCAGCTTAGAGGGTTATGAAGATACGCAGTATTTT. It translates to CASSLEGYEDTQYF. V gene TRBV13 combines with J gene TRBJ2-3, with D unclear. The germline CDR1 and CDR2 sequences are PRHDT and FYEKMQ (reference sequence). This CDR3 has 14 residues. V lost 1 base, J lost 5 bases, and 10 bases lay in between.

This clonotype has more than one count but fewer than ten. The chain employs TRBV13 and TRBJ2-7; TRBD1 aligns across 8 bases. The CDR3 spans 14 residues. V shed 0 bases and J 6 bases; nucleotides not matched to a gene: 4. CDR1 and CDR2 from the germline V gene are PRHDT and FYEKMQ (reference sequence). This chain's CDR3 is CASSLGGQGGEQYF. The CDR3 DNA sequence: TGTGCCAGCAGCTTAGGCGGACAGGGTGGCGAGCAGTACTTC.

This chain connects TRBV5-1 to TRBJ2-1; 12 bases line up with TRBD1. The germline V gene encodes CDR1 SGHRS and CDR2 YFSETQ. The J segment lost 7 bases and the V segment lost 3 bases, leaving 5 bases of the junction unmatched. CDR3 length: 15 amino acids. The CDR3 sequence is CASSSGTGGWNEQFF. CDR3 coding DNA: TGCGCCAGCAGCTCCGGGACAGGGGGCTGGAATGAGCAGTTCTTC.

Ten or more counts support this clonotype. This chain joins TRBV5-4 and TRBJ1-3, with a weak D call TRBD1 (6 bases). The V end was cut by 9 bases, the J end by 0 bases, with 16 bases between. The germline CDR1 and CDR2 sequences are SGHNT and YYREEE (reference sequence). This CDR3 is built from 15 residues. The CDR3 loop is CATGDRRSSGNTIYF. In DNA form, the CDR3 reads TGTGCCACTGGCGACAGGCGCAGCTCTGGAAACACCATATATTTT.

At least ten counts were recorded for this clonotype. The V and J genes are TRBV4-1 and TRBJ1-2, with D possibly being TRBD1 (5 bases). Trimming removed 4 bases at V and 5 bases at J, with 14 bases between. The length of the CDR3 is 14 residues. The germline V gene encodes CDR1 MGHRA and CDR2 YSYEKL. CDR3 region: CASSRTSGQYGYTF. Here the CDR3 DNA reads TGCGCCAGCAGCCGTACGTCGGGGCAGTATGGCTACACCTTC.

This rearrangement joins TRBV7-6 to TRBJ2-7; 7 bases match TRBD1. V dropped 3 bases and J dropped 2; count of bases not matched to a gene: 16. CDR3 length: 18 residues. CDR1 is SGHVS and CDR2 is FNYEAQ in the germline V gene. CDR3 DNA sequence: TGTGCCAGCAGCTTTTCCCATCCGACGGGACAGAAACCCTACGAGCAGTACTTC. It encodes CASSFSHPTGQKPYEQYF.

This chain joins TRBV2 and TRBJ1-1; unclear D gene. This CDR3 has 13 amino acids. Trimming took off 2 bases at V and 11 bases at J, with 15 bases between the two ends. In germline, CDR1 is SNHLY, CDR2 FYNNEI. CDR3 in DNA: TGTGCCAGCAGTGAACGTAACGGGTATGGGGCTTTCTTT. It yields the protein CASSERNGYGAFF.

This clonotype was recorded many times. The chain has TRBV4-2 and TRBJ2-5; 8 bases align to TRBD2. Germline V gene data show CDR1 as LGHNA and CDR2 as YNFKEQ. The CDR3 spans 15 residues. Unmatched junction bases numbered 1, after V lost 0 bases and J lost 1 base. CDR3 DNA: TGTGCCAGCAGCCAAGACAGCGGGAGCCAAGAGACCCAGTACTTC. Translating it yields CASSQDSGSQETQYF.

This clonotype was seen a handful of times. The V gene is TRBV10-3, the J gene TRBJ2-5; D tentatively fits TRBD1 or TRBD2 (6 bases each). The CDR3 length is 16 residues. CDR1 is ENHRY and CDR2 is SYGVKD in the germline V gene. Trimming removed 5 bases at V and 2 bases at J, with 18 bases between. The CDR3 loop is CAISYLGGPIQETQYF. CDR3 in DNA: TGTGCCATCAGTTATCTAGGGGGGCCTATACAAGAGACCCAGTACTTC.

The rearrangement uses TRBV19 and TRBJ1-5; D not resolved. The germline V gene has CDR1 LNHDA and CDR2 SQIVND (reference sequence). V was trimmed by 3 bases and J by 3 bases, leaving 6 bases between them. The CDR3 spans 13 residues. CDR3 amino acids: CASSIWDNQPQHF. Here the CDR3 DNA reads TGTGCCAGTAGTATTTGGGACAATCAGCCCCAGCATTTT.

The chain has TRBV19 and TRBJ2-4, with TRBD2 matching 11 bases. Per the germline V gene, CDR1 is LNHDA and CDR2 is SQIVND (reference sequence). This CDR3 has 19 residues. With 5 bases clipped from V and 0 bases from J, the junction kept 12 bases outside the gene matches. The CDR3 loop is CASSAPYSGGAVAKNIQYF. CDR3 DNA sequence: TGTGCCAGTAGTGCCCCCTATAGCGGGGGGGCGGTAGCCAAAAACATTCAGTACTTC.

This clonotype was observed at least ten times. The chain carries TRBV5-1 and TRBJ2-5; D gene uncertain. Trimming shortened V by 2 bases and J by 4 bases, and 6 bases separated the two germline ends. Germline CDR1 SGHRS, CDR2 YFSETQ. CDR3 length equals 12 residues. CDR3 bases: TGCGCCAGCAGCTTTGGCGGAGAGACCCAGTACTTC. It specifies CASSFGGETQYF.

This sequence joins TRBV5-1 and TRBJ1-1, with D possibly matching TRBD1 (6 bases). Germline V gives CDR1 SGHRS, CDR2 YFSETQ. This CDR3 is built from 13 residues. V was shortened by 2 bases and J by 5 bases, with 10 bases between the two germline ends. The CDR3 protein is CASSFEGVTEAFF. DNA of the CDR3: TGCGCCAGCAGCTTTGAGGGGGTAACTGAAGCTTTCTTT.

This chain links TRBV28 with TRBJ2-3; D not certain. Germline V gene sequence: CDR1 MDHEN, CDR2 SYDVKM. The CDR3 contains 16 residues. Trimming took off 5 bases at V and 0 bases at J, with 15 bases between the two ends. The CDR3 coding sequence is TGTGCCAGCAGTCTTTCCGGTAGCCCTAGCACAGATACGCAGTATTTT. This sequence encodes CASSLSGSPSTDTQYF.